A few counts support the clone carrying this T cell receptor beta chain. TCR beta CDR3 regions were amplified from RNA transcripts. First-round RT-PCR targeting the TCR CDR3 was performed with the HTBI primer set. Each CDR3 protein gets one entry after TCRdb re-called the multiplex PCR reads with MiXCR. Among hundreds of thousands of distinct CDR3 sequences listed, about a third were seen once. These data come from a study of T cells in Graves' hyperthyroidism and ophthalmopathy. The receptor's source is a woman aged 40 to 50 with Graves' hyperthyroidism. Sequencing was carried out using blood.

CDR3 in DNA: TGTGCCAGTGGGCTCGGGTATGAGCAGTTCTTC. This sequence encodes CASGLGYEQFF. V is TRBV7-9 and J is TRBJ2-7; D gene ambiguous. TRBJ2-1 explains the end of the DNA better; the J call may be wrong. The CDR3 is 11 residues long. Germline assignment: CDR1 SEHNR and CDR2 FQNEAQ (reference sequence).